This T cell receptor (beta chain) was recovered during a study of T cells in Graves' hyperthyroidism and ophthalmopathy. In the study overall: Before treatment of any kind, peripheral blood was taken at initial diagnosis.

Trimming took off 0 bases at V and 0 bases at J, with 9 bases between the two ends. The CDR3 covers 14 residues. Germline V gives CDR1 GTSNPN, CDR2 SVGIG (reference sequence). This clonotype was found many times. Inclusion characteristics of ophthalmopathy patients comprised a Clinical Activity Score of at least 3, a NOSPECS grade of at least 4, and duration under 3 months. Diagnosing involved the use of clinical symptoms, serum thyroxine and TRAb, thyroid ultrasound and orbital computed tomography. Fresh peripheral blood, around 10 ml of it, supplied the PBMCs. Authors of the study amplified TCR beta CDR3 regions from RNA transcripts. In the first-round RT-PCR of the TCR CDR3, the HTBI primer set was used. Each CDR3 protein is one row after TCRdb ran MiXCR on the multiplex PCR reads. The sample includes some 300,000 distinct CDR3 sequences, approximately 18% of them seen just once.

Sequenced input: blood. The chain couples TRBV30 to TRBJ2-7; tentatively, D is TRBD2 (6 bases). This clonotype was sampled from a man aged 50 or older with Graves' ophthalmopathy. CDR3 in amino acids: CAWSVRRGSYEQYF. In nucleotides, the CDR3 is TGTGCCTGGAGTGTTCGGCGGGGCTCCTACGAGCAGTACTTC.